This T cell receptor (beta chain) was observed in a study of regulatory T cells in long-lasting Graves disease (dated by TCRdb to the early 2020s). Some background on the complete study: In the newly diagnosed Graves' disease group, patients had been taking antithyroid drugs for less than 3 months. Persistent Graves' disease patients were compared with newly diagnosed Graves' disease patients by peripheral blood TCR sequencing and RNA sequencing. The study was conducted in China and was registered as a clinical trial. A total of about 33 samples underwent TCR sequencing, from some 13 patients with persistent Graves' disease and some 20 patients with newly diagnosed Graves' disease.

Measured from the cysteine to the phenylalanine, the CDR3 is 18 residues long. Only the CDR3 region is kept as DNA, spanning 54 bases read in frame from base 1. V is pruned by 5 bases and J by 1 base, leaving 15 bases of the junction without a gene match. The germline V gene specifies SGHAT as CDR1 and FQNNGV as CDR2. Beyond this particular receptor, the publication reports: Persistent Graves' disease patients showed lower TCR Shannon entropy and fewer highly expanded clones than newly diagnosed patients, suggesting clonal expansion. The small sample size was acknowledged by the authors as a limitation that may reduce accuracy. Sequencing and analysis were restricted to the TCR beta chain. Persistent disease showed preferential use of TRBV28, TRBJ1-2 and TRBJ2-5, whereas newly diagnosed disease favored TRBV20-1 and TRBJ2-1. More public clonotypes were shared among persistent patients (fewer than 3,000) than among newly diagnosed patients (approximately 1,000). Only peripheral blood was studied, because thyroid tissue, the primary lesion, was inaccessible.

With regard to this clonotype: Its target antigen remains unknown. No base quality values were provided; no much bigger clone lies one nucleotide off.

The label giving this sample's time point can be read as: newly diagnosed GD, antithyroid drugs for less than 3 months. For both TCR sequencing and RNA sequencing, RNA was extracted from PBMCs using TRIzol. The diagnosis of Graves' disease followed American Thyroid Association guidelines. The patients came from an endocrinology department in Xi'an, China. Each patient gave approximately 10 milliliters of peripheral blood, collected in an EDTA anticoagulant tube. Ficoll Paque Plus density gradient separation was used to isolate PBMCs, and no additional T cell sorting was done. An Agilent 2100 Bioanalyzer and agarose gel were used to check RNA quality, and a NanoDrop 2000 was used to measure RNA concentration. To prepare the library, multiplex PCR was applied. The reads were generated on an Illumina HiSeq 4000. TCR beta libraries were built with iRepertoire HTBI primers and Arm-PCR amplification of CDR3 regions. Gel purification was performed on PCR products prior to sequencing. The published analysis was carried out like this. Across samples, 62 TRBV and 13 to 15 TRBJ segments were identified and used for gene usage analysis of CDR3 amino acid clonotypes. COPE and FqMerger were used to merge filtered high-quality paired reads into contigs. BLAST was used to align contigs to IMGT TRBV, TRBD and TRBJ reference genes, and CDR3 was defined according to IMGT. Clonotypes above 0.1% frequency were classified as highly expanded clones. Repertoire diversity was measured by Shannon entropy, and V-J evenness by the Gini coefficient. A clonotype found in more than one individual was treated as public. TCRdb reprocessed the public reads (quality trimming at Q25 with fastp, clone calling with MiXCR) and kept in-frame beta chains. Rows with one shared CDR3 protein collapse into an entry with the most common genes and DNA. The V and J calls, along with clone size, are taken from TCRdb and not from the paper's own processing. A total of about 470,000 distinct CDR3 sequences appear in this sample, about 16% of them only once. In total, the top ten clones hold approximately 15% of the sample.

The same data also went into a second study, on T cells in Graves' hyperthyroidism and ophthalmopathy. As that second study puts it: A patient counted as having stable Graves' hyperthyroidism if no progression to ophthalmopathy occurred over 18 months of follow-up. Hyperthyroidism patients were newly diagnosed, with disease duration under 2 months, and aged 18 to 65 years. Any patient with an uncontrolled infection, another autoimmune disease, pregnancy or lactation was excluded. Diagnoses were established on the basis of clinical symptoms, serum thyroxine and TRAb, thyroid ultrasound, and orbital computed tomography. For the first round of RT-PCR on the TCR CDR3, the HTBI primer set was used together with the Qiagen OneStep RT-PCR kit. Most expanded thyroid clonotypes (frequency above 0.001) were also found in blood, which suggests that blood repertoires may mirror thyroid immune responses. A model built on a 13 V-J signature distinguished ophthalmopathy from stable hyperthyroidism, reaching around 87% sensitivity and about 81% specificity in cross-validation and 80%/75% in testing. In validation, the model predicted progression to ophthalmopathy with roughly 66% sensitivity and 72% to 85% specificity, a median of about 6.7 months before onset. To identify distinguishing TCR V-J signatures, a discovery cohort of 95 to 100 patients was used, comprising 40 to 45 with Graves' ophthalmopathy and approximately 58 with stable Graves' hyperthyroidism. Prospective prediction of ophthalmopathy was tested in an independent validation cohort consisting of roughly 20 hyperthyroidism patients and more than 15 patients who later progressed to ophthalmopathy. The 100 discovery patients were divided at random into training and test sets in a 7:3 ratio. Thyroid tissue and blood T-cell repertoires from more than five Graves' hyperthyroidism patients were also compared in the study. After sampling, hyperthyroidism patients received methimazole starting at 30 mg daily, and ophthalmopathy patients received high-dose intravenous methylprednisolone. Libraries were constructed in a second round of multiplex PCR, after which size selection and purification were carried out. Sequencing of the libraries was done on an Illumina HiSeq2000 using paired-end 100 bp reads. SOAPnuke was used to process the raw data, with reads discarded if the reads contained adapters or uncalled bases, had a mean Phred below 15, or lacked an exact constant-primer or identifier match. COPE v1.2.5 was used to merge high-quality paired reads, and clonotypes were defined as unique nucleotide sequences. MiTCR v1.1 was used to align clonotypes to the IMGT TRBV, TRBD and TRBJ reference segments. Analysis was restricted to V-J combinations with a frequency above 0.0001, which covered 99% to 99.2% of repertoires. A TCS score was defined as the ratio between F50 (clonal expansion) and ExV (chaos), using BLOSUM62-based TCRdist between CDR3 peptides within each V-J. Welch's t-statistics and random forest reduced just over 500 V-J features to around 14, which were used in a naive Bayes classifier (R e1071). No statistical method was used to fix the sample size in advance, and group allocation was not hidden from the investigators. The paper reports TCR Vbeta CDR3 sequencing of approximately 130 peripheral blood samples: under 45 ophthalmopathy, roughly 80 hyperthyroidism and around 17 progressor patients.

The sequence came from a woman aged 25 to 39 with Graves disease. Donor details come from another sample of the same person, matched by shared clones. This chain joins TRBV11-2 to TRBJ2-5; 8 central bases correspond to TRBD2. Source: peripheral blood mononuclear cells (PBMCs), taken at new diagnosis, from a patient treated with antithyroid drugs. The DNA reads TGTGCCAGCAGCCTCCGACCAGCGGGAGTTGATACCCAAGAGACCCAGTACTTC. Translation gives CASSLRPAGVDTQETQYF.